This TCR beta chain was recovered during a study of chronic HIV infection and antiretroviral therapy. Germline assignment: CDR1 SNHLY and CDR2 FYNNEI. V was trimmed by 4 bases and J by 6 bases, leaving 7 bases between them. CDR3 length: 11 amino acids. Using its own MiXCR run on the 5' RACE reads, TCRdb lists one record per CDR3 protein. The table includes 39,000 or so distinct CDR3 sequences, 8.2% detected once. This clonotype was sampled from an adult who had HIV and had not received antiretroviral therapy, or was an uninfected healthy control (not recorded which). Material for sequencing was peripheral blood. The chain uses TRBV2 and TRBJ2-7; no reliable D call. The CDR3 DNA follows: TGTGCCAGCAGTGCGAGTGGCGAGCAGTACTTC. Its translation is CASSASGEQYF.